The rows below give T cell receptor beta chains drawn from one sample of a study of blood T cell repertoires in COVID-19. TCRdb keeps only in-frame clones here, not all; method: immunoSEQ multiplex PCR. The repertoire consists of more than 110,000 clones, with 65% to 90% occurring once and the leading ten covering around 2.9%. Sequencing was done on a sample of peripheral blood. These receptors all stem from a man between 50 and 59 years old with acute or convalescent COVID-19. Each CDR3 is given with its conserved first and last residue. D genes are given only for firm matches. Not every row has a clone size; where given, it reads once, few, many or a size class.

D gene	J gene	CDR3 length	V gene	clone size	CDR3 protein	CDR3 DNA
.	TRBJ1-3	17	TRBV4-1	.	CASSQARNRNSGNTIYF	TGCGCCAGCAGCCAAGCCAGGAATCGTAACTCTGGAAACACCATATATTTT
.	TRBJ2-1	17	TRBV20-1	.	CSASGSSRVLSYNEQFF	TGCAGTGCTAGTGGTTCCTCGCGGGTCTTATCCTACAATGAGCAGTTCTTC
TRBD1	TRBJ2-4	14	TRBV19	.	CASRDSLAKNIQYF	TGTGCCAGCCGGGACAGCCTAGCCAAAAACATTCAGTACTTC
.	TRBJ2-7	15	TRBV19	.	CASSTVQGRGYEQYF	TGTGCCAGTAGTACCGTCCAGGGGCGAGGATACGAGCAGTACTTC
.	TRBJ2-7	13	TRBV6-1	.	CASSDGSSYEQYF	TGTGCCAGCAGTGATGGCAGCTCCTACGAGCAGTACTTC
TRBD1	TRBJ1-1	17	TRBV5-1	.	CASSYDPGQGMNTEAFF	TGCGCCAGCAGTTATGATCCGGGACAGGGAATGAACACTGAAGCTTTCTTT
TRBD1	TRBJ1-2	11	TRBV28	.	CASTAGGGYTF	TGTGCCAGCACGGCAGGGGGCGGCTACACCTTC
.	TRBJ1-3	13	TRBV5-1	.	CASSPDTGNTIYF	TGCGCCAGCAGCCCGGACACTGGAAACACCATATATTTT
TRBD2	TRBJ2-5	16	TRBV5-1	.	CASSPSRLAGVETQYF	TGCGCCAGCAGCCCCTCTAGACTAGCGGGGGTCGAGACCCAGTACTTC
TRBD1	TRBJ1-3	15	TRBV13	.	CASSSVDRGGNTIYF	TGTGCCAGCAGCTCAGTCGACAGGGGTGGAAACACCATATATTTT
.	TRBJ1-2	15	TRBV6-6	.	CASSYTGTANYGYTF	TGTGCCAGCAGTTACACGGGAACCGCTAACTATGGCTACACCTTC
.	TRBJ1-2	16	TRBV6-1	.	CASSARGHLENYGYTF	TGTGCCAGCAGTGCGAGAGGACACCTTGAGAACTATGGCTACACCTTC
TRBD1	TRBJ1-5	15	TRBV6-5	.	CASRRDSYSNQPQHF	TGTGCCAGCAGGCGGGACAGTTATAGCAATCAGCCCCAGCATTTT
TRBD2	TRBJ2-1	15	TRBV25-1	.	CASSGAGVVYNEQFF	TGTGCCAGCAGTGGTGCGGGAGTTGTCTACAATGAGCAGTTCTTC
TRBD2	TRBJ2-7	16	TRBV2	.	CASRGGFSGSSYEQYF	TGTGCCAGCAGGGGGGGATTTAGCGGGAGTTCGTACGAGCAGTACTTC
.	TRBJ2-2	13	TRBV25-1	.	CASSEFPGGELFF	TGTGCCAGCAGTGAATTTCCGGGCGGGGAGCTGTTTTTT
.	TRBJ1-2	17	TRBV4-1	.	CASSQASGTLDRHGYTF	TGCGCCAGCAGCCAGGCCTCCGGGACTCTAGACCGGCATGGCTACACCTTC
TRBD2	TRBJ2-3	17	TRBV2	.	CASSSRTSGQITDTQYF	TGTGCCAGCAGTTCAAGGACTAGCGGTCAAATCACAGATACGCAGTATTTT
.	TRBJ1-4	16	TRBV18	.	CASSEFRQGNNEKLFF	TGTGCCAGCTCAGAGTTTCGTCAGGGAAATAATGAAAAACTGTTTTTT
TRBD1	TRBJ1-2	15	TRBV9	.	CASSVASGQIYGYTF	TGTGCCAGCAGCGTAGCCTCGGGACAGATATATGGCTACACCTTC
.	TRBJ1-2	12	TRBV11-3	.	CASSQNSYGYTF	TGTGCCAGCAGCCAAAACAGCTATGGCTACACCTTC
.	TRBJ1-6	14	TRBV6-2/TRBV6-3	.	CASSETPRGSPLHF	TGTGCCAGCAGCGAGACTCCCCGGGGTTCACCCCTCCACTTT
TRBD2	TRBJ2-7	16	TRBV7-2	few	CASSLQGTSGRYEQYF	TGTGCCAGCAGCCTCCAAGGGACTAGTGGCCGTTACGAGCAGTACTTC
TRBD2	TRBJ2-1	20	TRBV6-6	.	CASRRFLAGGDLLRRNEQFF	TGTGCCAGCCGACGATTCCTAGCGGGAGGCGATCTCCTTCGCCGCAATGAGCAGTTCTTC
.	TRBJ2-3	14	TRBV19	.	CASSIAASSDTQYF	TGTGCCAGTAGTATAGCGGCTAGCTCAGATACGCAGTATTTT
TRBD1	TRBJ2-7	14	TRBV7-2	.	CASNAQGTRYEQYF	TGTGCCAGCAACGCACAGGGGACACGATACGAGCAGTACTTC
TRBD2	TRBJ2-7	17	TRBV19	.	CASSIDWLAGVNYEQYF	TGTGCCAGTAGTATAGATTGGCTAGCGGGAGTAAACTACGAGCAGTACTTC
TRBD1	TRBJ1-2	13	TRBV27	.	CASSWTGDYGYTF	TGTGCCAGCAGTTGGACAGGGGACTATGGCTACACCTTC
TRBD1	TRBJ1-3	17	TRBV9	.	CASSVDGTGLYGNTIYF	TGTGCCAGCAGCGTAGATGGGACAGGATTGTATGGAAACACCATATATTTT
TRBD1	TRBJ1-5	13	TRBV27	once	CASSKTGRQPQHF	TGTGCCAGCAGTAAGACAGGGAGACAGCCCCAGCATTTT
TRBD1	TRBJ1-2	14	TRBV5-1	few	CASSFGTGFYGYTF	TGCGCCAGCAGCTTCGGGACAGGGTTTTACGGCTACACCTTC
.	TRBJ2-5	13	TRBV24-1	.	CATGRGTLGTQYF	TGTGCCACCGGTCGGGGAACCTTGGGAACCCAGTACTTC
.	TRBJ1-2	13	TRBV6-5	.	CASSPTGSYGYTF	TGTGCCAGCAGTCCTACAGGGAGCTATGGCTACACCTTC
.	TRBJ1-3	15	TRBV5-1	once	CASSLGRNSGNTIYF	TGCGCCAGCAGCTTGGGGCGGAACTCTGGAAACACCATATATTTT
TRBD1	TRBJ2-3	15	TRBV11-3	.	CASSSRDREEDTQYF	TGTGCCAGCAGCTCCAGGGACAGGGAAGAAGATACGCAGTATTTT
TRBD2	TRBJ2-3	18	TRBV14	.	CASSQDRGLAGLTDTQYF	TGTGCCAGCAGCCAAGATAGGGGACTAGCGGGCCTCACAGATACGCAGTATTTT
.	TRBJ1-2	17	TRBV5-1	few	CASSLAGQPYRPDGYTF	TGCGCCAGCAGCTTGGCAGGACAGCCTTACCGCCCCGATGGCTACACCTTC
TRBD2	TRBJ2-1	12	TRBV11-2	.	CASSWEGNEQFF	TGTGCCAGCAGCTGGGAGGGTAATGAGCAGTTCTTC
TRBD1	TRBJ1-1	14	TRBV3-1/TRBV3-2	.	CASGQEPLNTEAFF	TGTGCCAGCGGACAGGAGCCTCTGAACACTGAAGCTTTCTTT
.	TRBJ2-3	14	TRBV6-1	.	CASRFPGLTDTQYF	TGTGCCAGCAGGTTCCCGGGACTCACAGATACGCAGTATTTT
.	TRBJ2-7	16	TRBV18	.	CASSPEPTYLSYEQYF	TGTGCCAGCTCACCCGAACCTACCTATCTCTCCTACGAGCAGTACTTC
.	TRBJ1-2	14	TRBV5-1	.	CASSLEVAAHGYTF	TGCGCCAGCAGCTTGGAAGTGGCAGCGCATGGCTACACCTTC
TRBD1	TRBJ1-2	16	TRBV5-4	.	CASSPIPGTVVRGYTF	TGTGCCAGCAGCCCCATCCCCGGGACAGTGGTTCGAGGCTACACCTTC
TRBD1	TRBJ1-6	16	TRBV27	.	CASSLSLGQGISPLHF	TGTGCCAGCAGTTTATCGCTGGGACAGGGGATATCACCCCTCCACTTT
TRBD1	TRBJ1-1	15	TRBV3-1/TRBV3-2	.	CASSQGPGQGTEAFF	TGTGCCAGCAGCCAAGGGCCCGGACAGGGGACTGAAGCTTTCTTT
.	TRBJ1-6	17	TRBV6-1	.	CASSEARGKEWNSPLHF	TGTGCCAGCAGTGAAGCGCGGGGTAAGGAATGGAATTCACCCCTCCACTTT
.	TRBJ1-1	13	TRBV10-2	.	CASSDSGNTEAFF	TGCGCCAGCAGTGACTCGGGGAACACTGAAGCTTTCTTT
.	TRBJ1-2	14	TRBV29-1	.	CSVEEGGRVDGYTF	TGCAGCGTTGAAGAAGGGGGAAGGGTTGATGGCTACACCTTC
TRBD1	TRBJ1-6	18	TRBV5-1	once	CASSGTDRGRSYNSPLHF	TGCGCCAGCAGCGGAACGGACAGGGGACGGTCCTATAATTCACCCCTCCACTTT
.	TRBJ2-2	17	TRBV11-2	few	CASSLVSQGANTGELFF	TGTGCCAGCAGCTTAGTCTCACAGGGAGCGAACACCGGGGAGCTGTTTTTT
TRBD1	TRBJ1-2	14	TRBV6-5	.	CASSYRTGLYGYTF	TGTGCCAGCAGTTACCGGACAGGGCTCTATGGCTACACCTTC
.	TRBJ2-5	13	TRBV18	.	CASSYVSQETQYF	TGTGCCAGCTCCTACGTCTCGCAAGAGACCCAGTACTTC
TRBD1	TRBJ1-4	15	TRBV15	.	CATSRPDRGRQKLFF	TGTGCCACCAGCAGACCTGACAGGGGGCGGCAAAAACTGTTTTTT